These 14 T cell receptor beta chains were all obtained from the same sample, sequenced in a study of PD-1 blockade in mismatch repair-deficient tumors. Repertoires were generated with immunoSEQ multiplex PCR, while TCRdb's copy carries only in-frame clones and drops some. The repertoire has 100,000 or so clones, approximately 83% of them found once; the top ten carry around 6.5%. Source: peripheral blood, taken approximately 35 weeks after starting pembrolizumab. The receptors were gathered from an adult with mismatch repair-deficient cancer.

V and J are TRBV15 and TRBJ2-1, with 12 bases lining up with TRBD2. The CDR3 is 18 amino acids. After removal of 0 bases from V and 8 bases from J, the junction contained 11 bases not matched to a gene. The germline gives CDR1 LNHNV, CDR2 YYDKDF (reference sequence). CDR3 sequence reads: CATSRDGLAGLSVYEQFF. The CDR3 DNA is TGTGCCACCAGCAGAGATGGACTAGCGGGACTCTCTGTCTATGAGCAGTTCTTC.

This clone was seen a single time. The rearrangement uses TRBV4-2 and TRBJ1-1, with no clear D. CDR3 size: 13 residues. Looked up from germline, CDR1 is LGHNA and CDR2 is YNFKEQ. Trimming took off 1 base at V and 5 bases at J, with 8 bases between the two ends. Here the CDR3 reads CASSQAPGTEAFF. CDR3 DNA: TGTGCCAGCAGCCAAGCCCCGGGGACTGAAGCTTTCTTT.

V and J are TRBV7-6 and TRBJ2-5; D is perhaps TRBD2 (5 bases). CDR3 length: 15 amino acids. The germline CDR1 and CDR2 sequences are SGHVS and FNYEAQ. Trimming stripped 2 bases from V and 5 bases from J, with 15 bases between. CDR3 residues: CASSLSAGNSETQYF. The CDR3 DNA sequence: TGTGCCAGCAGCTTATCAGCCGGGAACTCGGAGACCCAGTACTTC. Variable domain in full (rest from reference TRBV7-6 and TRBJ2-5): GAGVSQSPRYKVTKRGQDVALRCDPISGHVSLYWYRQALGQGPEFLTYFNYEAQQDKSGLPNDRFSAERPEGSISTLTIQRTEQRDSAMYRCASSLSAGNSETQYFGPGTRLLVL.

By share, this clone counts as medium-sized. The rearrangement joins TRBV18 to TRBJ2-7, with 7 bases identical to TRBD1. This CDR3 region has 14 residues. J was trimmed by 3 bases and V by 9 bases; bases with no gene match: 11. Germline CDR1 and CDR2: KGHSH and LQKENI. In nucleotides, the CDR3 is TGTGCCAGTTCGAGGGGGCCTAATCTCTACGAGCAGTACTTC. Encoded protein: CASSRGPNLYEQYF.

CDR3 nucleotides: TGTGCCAGTAGTATCTGGGGCGGGAGGCCCAATGAGCAGTTCTTC. Encoded protein: CASSIWGGRPNEQFF. The rearrangement links TRBV19 to TRBJ2-1; the match to TRBD2 covers 8 bases. CDR1 is LNHDA, CDR2 SQIVND, per germline (reference sequence). The CDR3 runs 15 residues. V lost 3 bases to trimming and J lost 6 bases; unmatched junction nucleotides: 7.

The chain combines TRBV19 with TRBJ1-4; TRBD1 agrees at 10 bases. Germline values: CDR1 LNHDA, CDR2 SQIVND (reference sequence). The J segment lost 8 bases and the V segment lost 5 bases, leaving 5 bases of the junction unmatched. This CDR3 contains 14 residues. The CDR3 coding sequence is TGTGCCAGTAGTTCCGGGACAGGGGACGAAAAACTGTTTTTT. This sequence encodes CASSSGTGDEKLFF.

To note about this clone: The germline gene is not matched at one end of the junction; a read error may be the cause. V usage is TRBV7-7 and J usage is TRBJ2-7; TRBD2 is a possible D gene (6 bases). The CDR3 has 15 amino acids. Per germline, CDR1 SSHAT and CDR2 FNYEAQ (reference sequence). CDR3 protein: CASSLGPGLNYEQYF. The CDR3 bases are TGTGCTAGCAGCTTAGGTCCGGGACTCAACTACGAGCAGTACTTC.

The rearrangement uses TRBV6-5 and TRBJ1-1, with TRBD1 matching over 7 bases. The CDR3 runs 14 residues. CDR1 MNHEY and CDR2 SVGAGI come from the germline V gene. Germline trimming cut 9 bases from V and 3 bases from J; bases unmatched to any gene: 10. The CDR3 DNA sequence: TGTGCCAGTCGGGGCCAGGGGGAGGACACTGAAGCTTTCTTT. Amino acid sequence: CASRGQGEDTEAFF.

The chain has TRBV5-1 and TRBJ2-1; D gene ambiguous. Trimming left V 6 bases short and J 0 bases short, with 1 base between. Germline V gene sequence: CDR1 SGHRS, CDR2 YFSETQ. The CDR3 consists of 11 residues. The CDR3 DNA reads TGCGCCAGCAACTCCTACAATGAGCAGTTCTTC. Translated: CASNSYNEQFF.

The chain uses TRBV6-1 and TRBJ2-4, with TRBD2 matching 13 bases. Germline CDR1 and CDR2: MNHNS and SASEGT. Unmatched junction bases numbered 10, after V lost 6 bases and J lost 8 bases. The length of the CDR3 is 16 residues. The CDR3 region has the DNA TGTGCCAGCAGGGAACTAGCGGGAGGGGGTTGGGACATTCAGTACTTC. It yields the protein CASRELAGGGWDIQYF.

V is TRBV6-6 and J is TRBJ1-1, with 9 bases fitting TRBD1. J lost 1 base, V lost 7 bases, and 4 bases had no gene match. CDR3 length equals 14 residues. Germline V CDR1 and CDR2: MNHNY, SVGAGI (reference sequence). The CDR3 DNA sequence: TGTGCCAGCACACAGGGGGCGCCGAACACTGAAGCTTTCTTT. Amino acids: CASTQGAPNTEAFF.

V usage is TRBV4-3 and J usage is TRBJ2-1; 10 bases align to TRBD1. The germline V gene encodes CDR1 LGHNA and CDR2 YSLEER. CDR3 length: 15 amino acids. V shed 3 bases and J 5 bases; nucleotides not matched to a gene: 4. This CDR3 is CASSHGTGEDNEQFF. DNA for the CDR3: TGCGCCAGCAGCCACGGGACAGGGGAGGACAATGAGCAGTTCTTC.

In its sample, this clone was seen a few times. This chain links TRBV19 with TRBJ1-1; 7 nucleotides line up with TRBD1. The germline gives CDR1 LNHDA, CDR2 SQIVND (reference sequence). Trimming removed 4 bases from V and 6 bases from J; junction bases left unmatched: 8. CDR3 size: 14 residues. CDR3 bases: TGTGCCAGTAGTAATCAGGGGGTGAAGTCTGAAGCTTTCTTT. Translating gives CASSNQGVKSEAFF.

The gene calls are TRBV19 and TRBJ1-4, with D possibly TRBD1 on 5 matching bases. The CDR3 loop spans 14 amino acids. The ends were cut back, 3 bases at V and 10 bases at J, with 15 bases in the middle. CDR1 and CDR2 (germline): LNHDA, SQIVND (reference sequence). The CDR3 coding sequence is TGTGCCAGTAGTATTGTCGAGAGGGGAGGAAAACTGTTTTTT. Its translation: CASSIVERGGKLFF.